Sequencing of this T cell receptor (beta chain) was carried out in a study of blood T cell repertoires in COVID-19. Study-level information: Samples taken during acute and convalescent COVID-19 were collected in the United States, Italy and Spain.

In the study's own analysis: Amplification with reference gene primers provided the estimates of nucleated cell counts. Sequencing was performed with immunoSEQ multiplex PCR; in TCRdb, only in-frame clones are kept and a portion is missing. V and J calls and clone size come straight from that table; D and trimming were deduced from the DNA. The sample comprises about 130,000 clones, about four fifths of which are singletons, and roughly 5.2% rests with the top ten. Seattle patients were enrolled during active infection and followed longitudinally. CDR1 and CDR2 from the germline V gene are MNHEY and SMNVEV (reference sequence). The CDR3 runs to 14 residues. The V end was cut by 1 base, the J end by 5 bases, with 6 bases between.

This TCR derives from a woman in her 70s with COVID-19, enrolled during active disease. The V call is TRBV27, the J call TRBJ1-6, with D unclear. Sample: peripheral blood. Written as DNA, the CDR3 is TGTGCCAGCAGTTTATACGGGGATAATTCACCCCTCCACTTT. Amino acids: CASSLYGDNSPLHF.